This T cell receptor beta chain was profiled in a study of T-cell memory formation after mild COVID-19. Regarding the study as a whole: The pre-infection memory compartment contained some responding clones, suggesting cross-reactive memory joined.

Trimming stripped 6 bases from V and 10 bases from J, with 10 bases between. Germline V lookup: CDR1 SGHTA, CDR2 FQGNSA. CDR3 length equals 11 residues. TCR alpha and TCR beta cDNA libraries carrying sample barcodes and UMIs were produced by 5'RACE using constant-segment primers. TCRdb re-called the 5' RACE reads through MiXCR, storing one row per CDR3 protein. Of 200,000 or so distinct CDR3 sequences listed, approximately 20% are singletons. Notes on this clonotype: What it recognizes is unknown.

The rearrangement links TRBV7-2 to TRBJ2-1, with no clear D. The receptor's source is an adult woman who had mild COVID-19 (a few samples of this study predate the infection). Cell type and time point are not known. Sequencing used PBMCs or a T cell subset sorted from them (not recorded which). The CDR3 DNA follows: TGTGCCAGCAGGATCCGAGCGGAGCAGTTCTTC. Its translation is CASRIRAEQFF.